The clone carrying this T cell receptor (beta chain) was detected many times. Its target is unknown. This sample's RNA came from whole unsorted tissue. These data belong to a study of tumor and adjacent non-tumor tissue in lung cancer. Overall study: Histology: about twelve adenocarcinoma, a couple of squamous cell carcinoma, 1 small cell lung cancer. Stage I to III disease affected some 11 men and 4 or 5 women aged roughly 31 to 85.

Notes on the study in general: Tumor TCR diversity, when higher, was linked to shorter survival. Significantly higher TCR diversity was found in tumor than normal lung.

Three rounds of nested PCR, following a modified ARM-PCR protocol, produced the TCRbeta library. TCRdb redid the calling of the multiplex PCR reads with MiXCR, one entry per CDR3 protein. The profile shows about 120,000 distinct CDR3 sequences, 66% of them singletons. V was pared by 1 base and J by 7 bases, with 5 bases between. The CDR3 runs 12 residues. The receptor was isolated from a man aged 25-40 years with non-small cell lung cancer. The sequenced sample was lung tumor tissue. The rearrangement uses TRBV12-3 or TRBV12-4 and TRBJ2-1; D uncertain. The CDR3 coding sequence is TGTGCCAGCAGTTTAGGGTGGAATGAGCAGTTCTTC. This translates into CASSLGWNEQFF.